The 24 T cell receptor beta chains reported below all come from one sample, sequenced in a study of shared clonotypes between healthy human individuals. The assay was immunoSEQ multiplex PCR, and TCRdb's table has in-frame clones only and misses some. The sample lists around 2.1 million clones, nearly 97% occurring once. Material for sequencing was naive CD4+ T cells sorted from blood. Sample subset: CD45RA+ positively selected. The receptors come from a man aged 18 to 30 in good health.

V and J are TRBV29-1 and TRBJ1-2; maybe TRBD1 (5 bases). CDR3 size: 10 residues. The germline gives CDR1 SQVTM, CDR2 ANQGSEA. Trimming took off 7 bases at V and 7 bases at J, with 10 bases between the two ends. The CDR3 sequence: CSAQGSGYTF. CDR3 DNA: TGCAGCGCCCAGGGAAGTGGCTACACCTTC.

This chain links TRBV19 with TRBJ2-5, with D perhaps matching TRBD2 (5 bases). This CDR3 spans 13 amino acids. The V gene lost 1 base and the J gene lost 4 bases, with 7 bases spanning the gap. CDR1 is LNHDA, CDR2 SQIVND, per germline (reference sequence). This CDR3 is CASSIGAGETQYF. The CDR3 DNA is TGTGCCAGTAGTATAGGGGCGGGAGAGACCCAGTACTTC.

Remarks on this clone: The sample contains more than one DNA sequence encoding this CDR3. The chain recombines TRBV6-5 with TRBJ2-7, with 8 bases lining up with TRBD1. The V gene end was trimmed by 6 bases and the J gene end by 4 bases; junction bases not matched to a gene: 5. The germline CDR1 and CDR2 sequences are MNHEY and SVGAGI. The CDR3 loop spans 13 amino acids. The CDR3 is CASRAGGGYEQYF. The CDR3 bases are TGTGCCAGCAGAGCAGGGGGCGGGTACGAGCAGTACTTC.

The chain employs TRBV7-6 and TRBJ2-5; D gene ambiguous. CDR3 length: 13 residues. V lost 0 bases and J 6 bases, leaving 8 bases between the germline ends. CDR1 and CDR2 from the germline V gene are SGHVS and FNYEAQ. In DNA, the CDR3 is TGTGCCAGCAGCTTAGCGGGATCGAAGACCCAGTACTTC. It is translated as CASSLAGSKTQYF.

This clone was observed once. V gene TRBV5-6 combines with J gene TRBJ1-2; TRBD1 matches 7 bases. This CDR3 comprises 17 residues. From germline, CDR1 is SGHDT and CDR2 YYEEEE. V lost 1 base, J lost 7 bases, and 16 bases stayed unmatched. The CDR3 DNA sequence: TGTGCCAGCAGCTTGTGGGGGATGACAGGGAGCAGGGGTGGCTACACCTTC. Protein sequence: CASSLWGMTGSRGGYTF.

The rearrangement links TRBV25-1 to TRBJ1-1, with 12 bases lining up with TRBD1. The CDR3 loop spans 17 amino acids. Per germline, CDR1 MGHDK and CDR2 SYGVNS. J lost 4 bases, V lost 3 bases, and 9 bases had no gene match. The CDR3 DNA follows: TGTGCCAGCAGTGACTACGGGACAGGGGGCGCGGGCACTGAAGCTTTCTTT. It translates to CASSDYGTGGAGTEAFF.

This sequence joins TRBV6-1 and TRBJ1-5, with D hard to call. Germline values: CDR1 MNHNS, CDR2 SASEGT. The V gene lost 4 bases and the J gene lost 0 bases, with 7 bases spanning the gap. The CDR3 is made up of 14 amino acids. The CDR3: CASSAIDSNQPQHF. The CDR3 DNA follows: TGTGCCAGCAGTGCCATTGATAGCAATCAGCCCCAGCATTTT.

This clone turned up a few times. The genes are TRBV7-3 and TRBJ1-5; D gene ambiguous. Germline CDR1 reads SGHTA; CDR2 reads FQGTGA. This CDR3 has 13 amino acids. The V end was cut by 5 bases, the J end by 3 bases, with 8 bases between. CDR3 nucleotides: TGTGCCAGCAGCGAGAATCCCAATCAGCCCCAGCATTTT. Translated: CASSENPNQPQHF. The complete variable domain, with remaining parts taken from reference TRBV7-3 and TRBJ1-5, reads GAGVSQTPSNKVTEKGKYVELRCDPISGHTALYWYRQSLGQGPEFLIYFQGTGAADDSGLPNDRFFAVRPEGSVSTLKIQRTERGDSAVYLCASSENPNQPQHFGDGTRLSIL.

In its sample, this clone was seen once. The gene calls are TRBV10-3 and TRBJ1-1; D ambiguous. Germline V CDR1 and CDR2: ENHRY, SYGVKD. V was pared by 4 bases and J by 4 bases, with 13 bases between. There are 14 residues in the CDR3. The DNA of the CDR3 is TGTGCCATCAGTGGGGAAGGTATCGGCACTGAAGCTTTCTTT. As protein: CAISGEGIGTEAFF.

The chain is built from TRBV28 and TRBJ2-5; no clear D gene. Germline V lookup: CDR1 MDHEN, CDR2 SYDVKM. The CDR3 spans 15 residues. V shed 2 bases and J shed 4 bases, with 14 bases lying between them. The DNA for the CDR3 is TGTGCCAGCAGTTTAAATGGGGTGGGTGGAGAGACCCAGTACTTC. Its protein product is CASSLNGVGGETQYF.

This chain connects TRBV5-4 to TRBJ2-1; D call uncertain. The CDR3 spans 14 residues. Germline CDR1 reads SGHNT; CDR2 reads YYREEE (reference sequence). V was clipped by 4 bases and J by 0 bases, with 8 bases between them. The CDR3 protein is CASSPLSSYNEQFF. CDR3 bases: TGTGCCAGCAGCCCACTAAGCTCCTACAATGAGCAGTTCTTC.

This chain uses TRBV28 with TRBJ1-2; TRBD1 agrees at 7 bases. This CDR3 contains 16 residues. Germline values: CDR1 MDHEN, CDR2 SYDVKM. With V trimmed by 7 bases and J by 0 bases, 11 bases remained unmatched. The CDR3 region has the DNA TGTGCCAGCACCCTACCCCCGGGACAGTCTAACTATGGCTACACCTTC. Amino acids: CASTLPPGQSNYGYTF.

The V gene is TRBV7-9, the J gene TRBJ2-3; the D gene is possibly TRBD1 (6 bases). CDR1 and CDR2 (germline): SEHNR, FQNEAQ (reference sequence). Trimming pared 4 bases from V and 0 bases from J, leaving 11 bases between. The CDR3 covers 15 residues. CDR3 residues: CASSSGHPSTDTQYF. The CDR3 DNA sequence: TGTGCCAGCAGCTCGGGACACCCCAGCACAGATACGCAGTATTTT.

The chain joins TRBV2 to TRBJ2-7, with a tentative D call TRBD2 (5 bases). V was pared by 8 bases and J by 7 bases, with 21 bases between. CDR3 length: 14 amino acids. CDR1 and CDR2 from the germline V gene are SNHLY and FYNNEI. Here the CDR3 DNA reads TGTGCCAGCTCGGGGAGTGGACCCTCAGGAGAGCAGTACTTC. The encoded protein is CASSGSGPSGEQYF.

V usage is TRBV21-1 and J usage is TRBJ2-7. TRBV21-1 is tagged as a pseudogene. The CDR3 is 14 residues long. The CDR3 loop is CASSNGRGGYEQYF. CDR3 bases: TGTGCCAGCAGCAACGGACGCGGCGGCTACGAGCAGTACTTC.

Worth noting for this clone: The sample carries other DNA sequences with the same CDR3. The rearrangement uses TRBV10-3 and TRBJ2-5, with D perhaps TRBD2 (5 bases). V was clipped by 2 bases and J by 5 bases, with 9 bases between them. CDR1 is ENHRY and CDR2 is SYGVKD in the germline V gene. The CDR3 runs to 13 residues. CDR3 sequence reads: CAISETSVETQYF. The CDR3 region has the DNA TGTGCCATCAGTGAGACTAGTGTTGAGACCCAGTACTTC.

The chain joins TRBV30 to TRBJ2-7; 11 bases fit TRBD2. CDR3 length equals 14 residues. V lost 2 bases to trimming and J lost 1 base; unmatched junction nucleotides: 1. Per the germline V gene, CDR1 is GTSNPN and CDR2 is SVGIG (reference sequence). The CDR3 nucleotides are TGTGCCTGGAGTACTAGCGGGAGATCCTACGAGCAGTACTTC. It yields the protein CAWSTSGRSYEQYF.

The chain is built from TRBV11-2 and TRBJ2-4; D unresolved. The CDR3 is 14 residues long. Germline values: CDR1 SGHAT, CDR2 FQNNGV. The ends were cut back, 1 base at V and 3 bases at J, with 7 bases in the middle. The CDR3 spells CASSLGEGKNIQYF. The CDR3 DNA is TGTGCCAGCAGCTTAGGGGAAGGCAAAAACATTCAGTACTTC.

The genes are TRBV11-2 and TRBJ1-3; no firm D call. The CDR3 totals 14 residues. Germline V gene data show CDR1 as SGHAT and CDR2 as FQNNGV. The germline V and J ends were trimmed by 5 bases and 0 bases, with 8 bases remaining between them. Written as DNA, the CDR3 is TGTGCCAGCAGCCACCTATACTCTGGAAACACCATATATTTT. Translation gives CASSHLYSGNTIYF.

DNA of the CDR3: TGTGCCAGCCTCGCCACCCCCTCGGGGGCAGATACGCAGTATTTT. Translation gives CASLATPSGADTQYF. The V gene is TRBV28, the J gene TRBJ2-3; TRBD2 might be the D (6 bases). CDR3 length: 15 residues. Germline loops: CDR1 MDHEN, CDR2 SYDVKM. Trimming took off 8 bases at V and 4 bases at J, with 19 bases between the two ends.

The chain carries TRBV11-2 and TRBJ2-7; D remains unclear. Germline CDR1 is SGHAT and CDR2 is FQNNGV. V was clipped by 2 bases and J by 2 bases, with 10 bases between them. The CDR3 is made up of 14 amino acids. The CDR3 spells CASSLSRKPYEQYF. DNA for the CDR3: TGTGCCAGCAGCTTATCACGAAAGCCCTACGAGCAGTACTTC.

Concerning this clone itself: This sample also contains other DNA sequences that code for the same CDR3. V usage is TRBV19 and J usage is TRBJ1-6, with TRBD1 matching 10 bases. CDR1 and CDR2 from the germline V gene are LNHDA and SQIVND (reference sequence). Trimming took 6 bases from V and 5 from J; bases not matched to a gene: 1. The CDR3 sequence is 14 residues long. CDR3 loop: CASSGQGDNSPLHF. CDR3 coding DNA: TGTGCCAGTAGCGGACAGGGGGATAATTCACCCCTCCACTTT.

To note about this clone: This same CDR3 is encoded by further DNA sequences in the sample. The V call is TRBV18, the J call TRBJ2-5; no clear D. This CDR3 is built from 13 residues. The germline gives CDR1 KGHSH, CDR2 LQKENI. V lost 1 base and J lost 5, with 8 bases in between. The CDR3 is CASSPRAQETQYF. The CDR3 nucleotides are TGTGCCAGCTCACCACGAGCACAGGAGACCCAGTACTTC.

V and J are TRBV27 and TRBJ2-3; 8 bases fit TRBD1. CDR1 MNHEY and CDR2 SMNVEV come from the germline V gene (reference sequence). There are 12 residues in the CDR3. Trimming cost V 8 bases and J 4 bases; bases outside gene matches: 2. CDR3 sequence: CASGQGADTQYF. For the CDR3, the DNA is TGTGCCAGCGGACAGGGCGCAGATACGCAGTATTTT.